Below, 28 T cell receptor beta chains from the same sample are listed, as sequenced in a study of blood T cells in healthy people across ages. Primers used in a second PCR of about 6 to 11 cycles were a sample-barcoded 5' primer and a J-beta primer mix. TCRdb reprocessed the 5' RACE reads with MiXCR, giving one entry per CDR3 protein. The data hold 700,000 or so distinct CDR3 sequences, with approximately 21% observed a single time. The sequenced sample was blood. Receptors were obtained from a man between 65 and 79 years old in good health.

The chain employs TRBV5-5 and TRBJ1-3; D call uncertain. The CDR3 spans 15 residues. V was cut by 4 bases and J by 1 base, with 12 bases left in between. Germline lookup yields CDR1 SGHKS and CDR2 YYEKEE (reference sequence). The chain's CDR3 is CASSPGPGSGNTIYF. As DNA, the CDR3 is TGTGCCAGCAGCCCAGGCCCGGGGTCTGGAAACACCATATATTTT.

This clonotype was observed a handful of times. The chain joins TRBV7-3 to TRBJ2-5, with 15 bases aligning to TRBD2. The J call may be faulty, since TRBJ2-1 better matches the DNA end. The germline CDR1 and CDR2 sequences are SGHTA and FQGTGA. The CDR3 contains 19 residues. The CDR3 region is CASSLTAGTSGRRYNEQFF. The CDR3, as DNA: TGTGCCAGCAGCTTGACGGCCGGGACTAGCGGGAGGAGGTACAATGAGCAGTTCTTC.

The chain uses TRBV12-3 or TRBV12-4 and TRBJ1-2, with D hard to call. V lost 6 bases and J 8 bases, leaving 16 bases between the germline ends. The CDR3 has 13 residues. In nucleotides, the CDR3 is TGTGCCAGCAGCTTCCAGACCCGGGAGGGCTACACCTTC. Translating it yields CASSFQTREGYTF.

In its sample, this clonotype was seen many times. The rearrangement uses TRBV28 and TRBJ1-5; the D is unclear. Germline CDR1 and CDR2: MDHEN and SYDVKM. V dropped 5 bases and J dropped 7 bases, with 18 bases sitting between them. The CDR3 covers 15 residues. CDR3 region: CASSPGPVLSQPQHF. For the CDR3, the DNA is TGTGCCAGCAGTCCCGGGCCCGTCCTTTCCCAGCCCCAGCATTTT.

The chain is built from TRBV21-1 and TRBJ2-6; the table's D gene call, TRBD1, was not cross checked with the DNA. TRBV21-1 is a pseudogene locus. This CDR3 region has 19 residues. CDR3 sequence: CASSKWSGQTYSGANVLTF. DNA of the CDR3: TGTGCCAGCAGCAAATGGTCGGGACAGACCTATTCTGGGGCCAACGTCCTGACTTTC.

The CDR3 region is CATSDTLTAGELFF. CDR3 sequence (DNA): TGTGCCACCAGTGATACCCTGACCGCCGGGGAGCTGTTTTTT. The chain recombines TRBV24-1 with TRBJ2-2; D gene ambiguous. V lost 3 bases and J lost 6, with 10 bases in between. There are 14 residues in the CDR3. Germline loops: CDR1 KGHDR, CDR2 SFDVKD.

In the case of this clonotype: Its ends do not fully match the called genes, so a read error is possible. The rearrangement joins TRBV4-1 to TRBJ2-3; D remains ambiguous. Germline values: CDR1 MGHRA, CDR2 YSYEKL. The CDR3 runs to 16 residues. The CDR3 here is CASSQERQPCTDTQYF. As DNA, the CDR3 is TGCGCCAGCAGCCAAGAAAGGCAGCCTTGCACAGATACGCAGTATTTC.

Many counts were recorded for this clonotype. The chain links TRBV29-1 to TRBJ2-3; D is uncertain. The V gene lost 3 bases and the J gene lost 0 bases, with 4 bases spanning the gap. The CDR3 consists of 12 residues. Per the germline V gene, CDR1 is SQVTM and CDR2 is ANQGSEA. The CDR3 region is CSVEESTDTQYF. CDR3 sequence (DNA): TGCAGCGTTGAGGAGAGCACAGATACGCAGTATTTT.

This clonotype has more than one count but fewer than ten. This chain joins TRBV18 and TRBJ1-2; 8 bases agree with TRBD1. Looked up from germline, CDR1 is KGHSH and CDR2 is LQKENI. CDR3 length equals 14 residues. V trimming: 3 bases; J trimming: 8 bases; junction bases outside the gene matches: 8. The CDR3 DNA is TGTGCCAGCTCACCGACCGGACAGGGTAACGGCTACACCTTC. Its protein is CASSPTGQGNGYTF.

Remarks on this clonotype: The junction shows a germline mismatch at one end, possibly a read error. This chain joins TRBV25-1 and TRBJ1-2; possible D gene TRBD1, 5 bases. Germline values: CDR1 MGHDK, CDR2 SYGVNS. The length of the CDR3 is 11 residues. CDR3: CASSSGGGLIF. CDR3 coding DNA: TGTGCCAGCAGCTCTGGGGGGGGATTGATCTTC.

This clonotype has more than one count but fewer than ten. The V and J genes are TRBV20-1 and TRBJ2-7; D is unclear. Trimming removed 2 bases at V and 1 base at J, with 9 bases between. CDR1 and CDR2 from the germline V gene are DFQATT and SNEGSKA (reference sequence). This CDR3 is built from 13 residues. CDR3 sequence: CSARKLRSYEQYF. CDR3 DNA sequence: TGCAGTGCTAGAAAACTAAGGTCCTACGAGCAGTACTTC.

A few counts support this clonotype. CDR3: CASSLSPSNEQFF. Written as DNA, the CDR3 is TGTGCCAGCAGCTTAAGTCCGAGCAATGAGCAGTTCTTC. J is TRBJ2-1 and V is TRBV7-3; no firm D call. The germline V gene encodes CDR1 SGHTA and CDR2 FQGTGA. V shed 1 base and J shed 6 bases, with 7 bases lying between them. This CDR3 spans 13 amino acids.

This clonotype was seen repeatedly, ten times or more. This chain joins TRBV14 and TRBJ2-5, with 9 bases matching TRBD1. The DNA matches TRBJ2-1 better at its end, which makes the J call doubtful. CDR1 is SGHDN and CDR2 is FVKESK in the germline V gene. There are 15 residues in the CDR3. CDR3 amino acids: CASSGQGMLRNEQFF. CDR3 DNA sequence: TGTGCCAGCAGCGGACAGGGGATGCTGCGCAATGAGCAGTTCTTC.

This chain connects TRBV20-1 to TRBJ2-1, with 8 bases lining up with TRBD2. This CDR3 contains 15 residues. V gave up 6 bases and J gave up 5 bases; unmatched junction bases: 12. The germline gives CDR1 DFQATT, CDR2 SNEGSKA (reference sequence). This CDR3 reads CSAARGGGYNNEQFF. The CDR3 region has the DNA TGCAGTGCCGCCCGGGGGGGCGGGTATAACAATGAGCAGTTCTTC.

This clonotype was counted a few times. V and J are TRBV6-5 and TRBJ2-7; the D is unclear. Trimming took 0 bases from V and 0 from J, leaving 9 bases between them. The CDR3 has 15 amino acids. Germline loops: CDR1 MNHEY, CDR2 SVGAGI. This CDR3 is CASSYSPTGSYEQYV. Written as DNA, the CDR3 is TGTGCCAGCAGTTACTCGCCGACGGGCTCCTACGAGCAGTACGTC.

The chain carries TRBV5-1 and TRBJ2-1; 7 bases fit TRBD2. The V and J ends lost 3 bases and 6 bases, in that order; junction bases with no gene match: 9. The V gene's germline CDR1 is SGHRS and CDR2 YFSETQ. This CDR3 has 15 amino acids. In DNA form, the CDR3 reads TGCGCCAGCAGCTGGGGGGGTGGCGTACCCAATGAGCAGTTCTTC. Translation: CASSWGGGVPNEQFF. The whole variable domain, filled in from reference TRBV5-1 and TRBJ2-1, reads KAGVTQTPRYLIKTRGQQVTLSCSPISGHRSVSWYQQTPGQGLQFLFEYFSETQRNKGNFPGRFSGRQFSNSRSEMNVSTLELGDSALYLCASSWGGGVPNEQFFGPGTRLTVL.

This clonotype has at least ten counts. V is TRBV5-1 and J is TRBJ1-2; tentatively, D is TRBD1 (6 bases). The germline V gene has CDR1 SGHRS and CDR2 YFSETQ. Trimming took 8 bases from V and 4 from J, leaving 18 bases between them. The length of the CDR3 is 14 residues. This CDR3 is CASSEPGGFYGYTF. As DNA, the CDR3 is TGCGCCAGTTCAGAACCCGGGGGCTTCTATGGCTACACCTTC.

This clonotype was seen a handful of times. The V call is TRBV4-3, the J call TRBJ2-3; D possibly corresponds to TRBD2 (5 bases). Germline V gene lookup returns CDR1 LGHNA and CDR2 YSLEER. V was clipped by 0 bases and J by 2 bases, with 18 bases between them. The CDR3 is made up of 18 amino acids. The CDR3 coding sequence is TGCGCCAGCAGCCAAGATTTTTCCCGGGATATCTTCACAGATACGCAGTATTTT. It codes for CASSQDFSRDIFTDTQYF.

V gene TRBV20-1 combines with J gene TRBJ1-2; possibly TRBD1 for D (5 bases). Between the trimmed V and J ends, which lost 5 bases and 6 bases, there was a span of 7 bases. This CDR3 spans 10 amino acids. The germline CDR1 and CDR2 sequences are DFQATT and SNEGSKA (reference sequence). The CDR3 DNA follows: TGCAGTGCTGGGGGGGATGGCTACACCTTC. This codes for CSAGGDGYTF.

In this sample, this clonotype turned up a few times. The CDR3 DNA reads TGTGCCAGCAGTCTAGGGGCTGCAGGAGAAGAGACCCAGTACTTC. It specifies CASSLGAAGEETQYF. The gene calls are TRBV12-3 or TRBV12-4 and TRBJ2-5; a possible D gene is TRBD1 (5 bases). CDR3 length equals 15 residues. V was trimmed by 5 bases and J by 3 bases, leaving 16 bases between them.

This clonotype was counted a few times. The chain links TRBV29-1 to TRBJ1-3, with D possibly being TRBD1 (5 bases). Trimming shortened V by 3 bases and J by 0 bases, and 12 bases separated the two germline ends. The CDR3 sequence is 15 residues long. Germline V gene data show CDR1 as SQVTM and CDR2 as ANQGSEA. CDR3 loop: CSVEQGRASGNTIYF. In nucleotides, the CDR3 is TGCAGCGTTGAGCAGGGCAGAGCCTCTGGAAACACCATATATTTT.

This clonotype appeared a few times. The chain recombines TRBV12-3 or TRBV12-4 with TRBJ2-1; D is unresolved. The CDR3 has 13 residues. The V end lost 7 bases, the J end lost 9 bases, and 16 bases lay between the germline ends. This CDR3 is CASTLLPAPEQFF. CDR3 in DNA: TGTGCCAGCACCCTCCTACCCGCGCCTGAGCAGTTCTTC.

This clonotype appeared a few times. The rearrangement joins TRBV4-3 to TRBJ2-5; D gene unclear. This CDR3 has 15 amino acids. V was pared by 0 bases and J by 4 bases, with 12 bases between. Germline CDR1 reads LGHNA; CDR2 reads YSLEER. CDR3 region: CASSQDGAARETQYF. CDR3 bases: TGCGCCAGCAGCCAAGATGGCGCGGCTCGAGAGACCCAGTACTTC.

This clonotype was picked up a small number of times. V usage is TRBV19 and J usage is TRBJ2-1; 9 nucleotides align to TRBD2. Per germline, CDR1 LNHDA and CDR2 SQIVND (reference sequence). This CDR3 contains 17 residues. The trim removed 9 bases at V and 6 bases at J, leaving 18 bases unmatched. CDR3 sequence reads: CASSDPLLAGRANEQFF. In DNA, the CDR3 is TGTGCCAGCTCGGACCCCTTGCTAGCGGGGAGAGCCAATGAGCAGTTCTTC.

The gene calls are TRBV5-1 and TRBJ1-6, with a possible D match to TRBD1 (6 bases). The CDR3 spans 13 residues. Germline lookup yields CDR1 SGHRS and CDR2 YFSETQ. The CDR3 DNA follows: TGCGCATCGAGGGGGGGGGATCGTTCACCCCTCCACTTT. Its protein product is CASRGGDRSPLHF.

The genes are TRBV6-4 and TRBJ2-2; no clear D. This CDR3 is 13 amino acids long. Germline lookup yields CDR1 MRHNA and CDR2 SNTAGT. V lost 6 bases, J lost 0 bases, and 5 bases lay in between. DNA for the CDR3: TGTGCCAGCAGGGGTACGAACACCGGGGAGCTGTTTTTT. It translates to CASRGTNTGELFF.

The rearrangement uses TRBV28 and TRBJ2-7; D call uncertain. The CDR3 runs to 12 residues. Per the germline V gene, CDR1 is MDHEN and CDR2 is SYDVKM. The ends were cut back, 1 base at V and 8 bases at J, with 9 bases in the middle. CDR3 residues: CASSLFSVQQYF. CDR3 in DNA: TGTGCCAGCAGTTTATTCTCGGTACAGCAGTACTTC. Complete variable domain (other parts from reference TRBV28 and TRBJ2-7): DVKVTQSSRYLVKRTGEKVFLECVQDMDHENMFWYRQDPGLGLRLIYFSYDVKMKEKGDIPEGYSVSREKKERFSLILESASTNQTSMYLCASSLFSVQQYFGPGTRLTVT.

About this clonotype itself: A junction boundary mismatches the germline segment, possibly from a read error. The CDR3 spells CAWSSGSTGTQYF. The CDR3 DNA reads as TGTGCCTGGAGTAGTGGATCCACAGGTACGCAGTATTTT. J is TRBJ2-3 and V is TRBV30; a weak D match, TRBD1 (5 bases). CDR3 length: 13 residues. Per germline, CDR1 GTSNPN and CDR2 SVGIG (reference sequence).